This TCR beta chain stems from a study of blood T cell repertoires in COVID-19. Across the study: There were acute and convalescent COVID-19 samples, and they came from the United States, Italy and Spain. PBMCs, B-cell-depleted T cells, or T cells were the source of the cDNA or gDNA that made up the material.

V lost 2 bases, J lost 3 bases, and 10 bases lay in between. Germline V gene data show CDR1 as SNHLY and CDR2 as FYNNEI. CDR3 length equals 14 residues. Original data processing: Estimated nucleated cell counts came from reference gene primer amplification. Sequencing used immunoSEQ multiplex PCR; TCRdb keeps in-frame clones, though not all of them. V and J calls and clone size are as listed in that table; D and trimming were resolved from the DNA. The sample has more than 55,000 clones, 86% seen once. Sequencing used peripheral blood. The gene calls are TRBV2 and TRBJ1-1; D might be TRBD1 (5 bases). The sequence was obtained from a man aged 50-60 years with active COVID-19. This CDR3 reads CASSERTHYTEAFF. The CDR3 region has the DNA TGTGCCAGCAGTGAAAGGACACACTACACTGAAGCTTTCTTT. Complete variable domain (other parts from reference TRBV2 and TRBJ1-1): EPEVTQTPSHQVTQMGQEVILRCVPISNHLYFYWYRQILGQKVEFLVSFYNNEISEKSEIFDDQFSVERPDGSNFTLKIRSTKLEDSAMYFCASSERTHYTEAFFGQGTRLTVV.